This TCR beta chain came from a study of OX40 agonist ivuxolimab in advanced cancers. Findings of the study overall: At doses 0.1 to 3.0 mg/kg, CD4+ and CD8+ clones expanded. Partial responders at 0.1-3.0 mg/kg had among the lowest clonal expansion.

Profiling relied on immunoSEQ multiplex PCR, and the TCRdb table lists in-frame clones only, not all of them. The sample consists of about 77,000 clones, about 86% of them appearing once. Germline CDR1 is SGHAT and CDR2 is FQDESV (reference sequence). V lost 4 bases to trimming and J lost 3 bases; unmatched junction nucleotides: 9. CDR3 length equals 15 residues. On this clone: Its antigen remains unidentified.

The sequence came from an adult with an advanced solid tumor such as melanoma, head and neck, liver or kidney cancer. The sequencing used CD4+ or CD8+ T cells sorted from blood, collected in a trial of the OX40 agonist ivuxolimab. This chain joins TRBV11-1 and TRBJ2-7; TRBD1 aligns across 7 bases. As DNA, the CDR3 is TGTGCCAGCAGCTCGCCGGAACAGGGGTACTACGAGCAGTACTTC. Translated, it gives CASSSPEQGYYEQYF. Drawing the rest from reference TRBV11-1 and TRBJ2-7, the complete variable domain is EAEVAQSPRYKITEKSQAVAFWCDPISGHATLYWYRQILGQGPELLVQFQDESVVDDSQLPKDRFSAERLKGVDSTLKIQPAELGDSAMYLCASSSPEQGYYEQYFGPGTRLTVT.